The clone carrying this TCR beta chain is termed medium-sized. Its antigen is unidentified. This specimen comes from a study of metastatic and nonmetastatic thyroid tumors. Study context: A comparison of repertoires was made across blood and tumor or nodule tissue from malignant and benign thyroid patients.

No patient had received any treatment before thyroid surgery. In the original workflow: For papillary thyroid cancer, a distant-metastasis classifier was constructed from CDR3 differences observed across clinicopathological groups. TCRdb reassembled clones from the PCR reads with MiXCR. TCRdb's processing, not the study's, gives the V and J calls here. The sample holds roughly 19,000 clones, more than 20% seen once. Study results and limitations: It was reportedly found that TCR beta diversity was significantly higher in malignant thyroid tumors than in benign nodules, a difference seen in both blood and tumor samples.

The sequence was collected from a female donor with papillary thyroid cancer or a benign thyroid nodule (not recorded which). Some clones in this sample may be carry-over from other donors' samples. The sequenced sample consisted of tumor tissue.

The DNA for the CDR3 is TGTGCCAGCAGTTATTCGGGTGACAGATGGTACCAAGAGACCCAGTACTTC. Translation gives CASSYSGDRWYQETQYF. The gene calls are TRBV6-6 and TRBJ2-5; TRBD1 might be the D (5 bases). V was trimmed by 3 bases and J by 0 bases, leaving 17 bases between them. The CDR3 consists of 17 residues. Germline V lookup: CDR1 MNHNY, CDR2 SVGAGI (reference sequence).